The source of this TCR beta chain is a study of molecular identifiers for immune sequencing clone quantification. Naive CD8 T cells were sorted, and the gate applied was CD8+CD4-CCR7+CD45RA+. Each CDR3 protein gets one entry after TCRdb re-called the PCR reads with MiXCR. This sample has hundreds of thousands of distinct CDR3 sequences; about 20% occur once, and the top ten carry roughly 0.85%. Study-wide findings and caveats: Sharing of a barcode by identical TCR molecules could cause highly expanded clone sizes to be underestimated.

This clonotype was counted at least ten times. Its antigen is unknown. The CDR3 consists of 14 residues. Germline V gives CDR1 SGDLS, CDR2 YYNGEE. The V end was cut by 0 bases, the J end by 4 bases, with 10 bases between. The TCR originated in a human donor in good health. Some libraries in this study had Jurkat cell RNA spiked in. Sequences were obtained from naive CD8+ T cells from blood, with Jurkat cell RNA spiked in. The subset denotes: FACS-sorted CD8+CD4-CCR7+CD45RA+ naive T cells. This sequence joins TRBV9 and TRBJ1-2; D gene unclear. The CDR3 nucleotides are TGTGCCAGCAGCGTAGATCAGTACCCCTATGGCTACACCTTC. It specifies CASSVDQYPYGYTF.